The 8 T cell receptor beta chains given below trace back to one sample, sequenced in a study of cytomegalovirus exposure and HLA in healthy donors. The PCR was carried out with 60 Vbeta primers and 13 Jbeta primers. Clones were sequenced by immunoSEQ multiplex PCR, and TCRdb holds only the in-frame ones, with some missing. The data show roughly 160,000 clones, 82% seen once. The sequencing sample was made of PBMCs. These receptors were obtained from a male donor in good health and CMV-seropositive.

V usage is TRBV6-1 and J usage is TRBJ1-4; 7 nucleotides align to TRBD1. Germline assignment: CDR1 MNHNS and CDR2 SASEGT. The V and J ends lost 7 bases and 7 bases, in that order; junction bases with no gene match: 9. The CDR3 runs to 14 residues. The CDR3 reads CASNLDRDGEKLFF. As DNA, the CDR3 is TGTGCCAGCAATCTAGACAGGGACGGTGAAAAACTGTTTTTT.

V is TRBV7-2 and J is TRBJ2-1; tentative D call: TRBD2 (6 bases). The length of the CDR3 is 14 residues. V was trimmed by 4 bases and J by 2 bases, leaving 9 bases between them. Germline V gene sequence: CDR1 SGHTA, CDR2 FQGNSA. DNA of the CDR3: TGTGCCAGCAGCTCAGGAGGGACCTACAATGAGCAGTTCTTC. This translates into CASSSGGTYNEQFF.

The rearrangement links TRBV7-9 to TRBJ1-1, with TRBD1 as a possible D gene (6 bases). CDR1 is SEHNR and CDR2 is FQNEAQ in the germline V gene (reference sequence). V lost 1 base and J 6 bases, leaving 12 bases between the germline ends. The length of the CDR3 is 14 residues. CDR3 bases: TGTGCCAGCAGCTTAGAGAGGGGGGGGTCTGAAGCTTTCTTT. Translating gives CASSLERGGSEAFF.

V usage is TRBV6-5 and J usage is TRBJ1-6, with D perhaps matching TRBD1 (5 bases). The length of the CDR3 is 15 residues. With 2 bases removed from V and 6 bases from J, the gap between germline ends came to 11 bases. Germline V lookup: CDR1 MNHEY, CDR2 SVGAGI. The CDR3, as DNA: TGTGCCAGCAGTTACGTTTCCGGGGGTAATTCACCCCTCCACTTT. It encodes CASSYVSGGNSPLHF.

This clone was picked up a small number of times. V is TRBV11-2 and J is TRBJ2-7; 12 bases map to TRBD2. The germline gives CDR1 SGHAT, CDR2 FQNNGV. The junction had 0 bases not matched to a gene; V was cut back by 0 bases and J by 3 bases. There are 15 residues in the CDR3. The CDR3 nucleotides read TGTGCCAGCAGCTTAGAACTAGCGGGAGGCTACGAGCAGTACTTC. Protein: CASSLELAGGYEQYF. The whole variable domain, remainder taken from reference TRBV11-2 and TRBJ2-7, is EAGVAQSPRYKIIEKRQSVAFWCNPISGHATLYWYQQILGQGPKLLIQFQNNGVVDDSQLPKDRFSAERLKGVDSTLKIQPAKLEDSAVYLCASSLELAGGYEQYFGPGTRLTVT.

The chain couples TRBV19 to TRBJ1-5; 10 bases are a match to TRBD1. Looked up from germline, CDR1 is LNHDA and CDR2 is SQIVND (reference sequence). The trim removed 10 bases at V and 5 bases at J, leaving 5 bases unmatched. The CDR3 has 13 amino acids. The CDR3: CATRTGGDQPQHF. CDR3 DNA: TGTGCCACCCGGACAGGGGGTGATCAGCCCCAGCATTTT.

As to this clone: The junction departs from the called germline gene at one end, perhaps through a read error. CDR3 nucleotides: TGTGCCAGCAGTTCAATTCGGACTAGCGGGACCCCAGTTCATTTT. Its protein is CASSSIRTSGTPVHF. The V call is TRBV27, the J call TRBJ2-3; 12 bases line up with TRBD2. The CDR3 is 15 amino acids. In germline, CDR1 is MNHEY, CDR2 SMNVEV (reference sequence).

This clone has a count of ten or more. V and J are TRBV7-9 and TRBJ1-5; tentative D call: TRBD1 (5 bases). This CDR3 has 14 amino acids. In germline, CDR1 is SEHNR, CDR2 FQNEAQ (reference sequence). V dropped 5 bases and J dropped 2 bases, with 10 bases sitting between them. The CDR3 loop is CASSGRDGNQPQHF. The CDR3 bases are TGTGCCAGCAGCGGCAGGGATGGCAATCAGCCCCAGCATTTT.